Below, 15 T cell receptor beta chains from the same sample are listed, as sequenced in a study of blood T cell repertoires in COVID-19. Clones were read by immunoSEQ multiplex PCR, and TCRdb kept only the in-frame ones, dropping some. The table includes 140,000 to 150,000 clones, approximately 78% detected once. Sequencing was carried out using PBMCs or T cells enriched from blood (not recorded which). Source of these receptors: a woman between 50 and 59 years old who had recovered from COVID-19.

V gene TRBV30 combines with J gene TRBJ2-5; D perhaps matches TRBD1 (5 bases). This CDR3 has 12 residues. Looked up from germline, CDR1 is GTSNPN and CDR2 is SVGIG (reference sequence). V was clipped by 3 bases and J by 7 bases, with 12 bases between them. For the CDR3, the DNA is TGTGCCTGGAGGGGGCGTTACGCGACCCAGTACTTC. Translated: CAWRGRYATQYF.

The chain employs TRBV6-1 and TRBJ2-7; D uncertain. The ends were cut back, 3 bases at V and 2 bases at J, with 8 bases in the middle. CDR3 length equals 13 residues. Germline V gene sequence: CDR1 MNHNS, CDR2 SASEGT. The chain's CDR3 is CASSESQTYEQYV. The CDR3 DNA is TGTGCCAGCAGTGAGAGTCAAACCTACGAGCAGTACGTC.

Notes on this clone: One end of the junction varies from germline; a read error may be responsible. The chain has TRBV5-5 and TRBJ1-2; no definite D call. The CDR3 spans 13 residues. Looked up from germline, CDR1 is SGHKS and CDR2 is YYEKEE (reference sequence). The CDR3 protein is CTSSPISVHGYTF. CDR3 bases: TGTACCAGCAGCCCTATAAGCGTTCATGGCTACACCTTC.

V gene TRBV11-2 combines with J gene TRBJ1-4, with D uncertain. The CDR3 is 16 amino acids. Deletions cut 5 bases from V and 5 bases from J, with 18 bases between. Germline V gene data show CDR1 as SGHAT and CDR2 as FQNNGV. The chain's CDR3 is CASSIPPGRGNEKLFF. As DNA, the CDR3 is TGTGCCAGCAGCATCCCCCCTGGTCGAGGGAATGAAAAACTGTTTTTT.

This clone was recorded a few times. V gene TRBV18 combines with J gene TRBJ1-4, with TRBD1 matching 11 bases. Germline-derived CDR1 and CDR2 are KGHSH and LQKENI. The CDR3 has 15 amino acids. V was pared by 6 bases and J by 7 bases, with 7 bases of the junction left unmatched. Here the CDR3 reads CASSPSGTGGEKLFF. The CDR3 DNA reads as TGTGCCAGCTCTCCTTCCGGGACAGGGGGTGAAAAACTGTTTTTT. The entire variable domain, with the rest obtained from reference TRBV18 and TRBJ1-4, is as follows: NAGVMQNPRHLVRRRGQEARLRCSPMKGHSHVYWYRQLPEEGLKFMVYLQKENIIDESGMPKERFSAEFPKEGPSILRIQQVVRGDSAAYFCASSPSGTGGEKLFFGSGTQLSVL.

The chain recombines TRBV7-7 with TRBJ2-2; D ambiguous. CDR1 SSHAT and CDR2 FNYEAQ come from the germline V gene (reference sequence). The CDR3 runs to 13 residues. The ends were cut back, 4 bases at V and 3 bases at J, with 6 bases in the middle. The CDR3 DNA reads as TGTGCCAGCAGCTCTTCTTACACCGGGGAGCTGTTTTTT. It codes for CASSSSYTGELFF.

Only a few counts were recorded for this clone. This rearrangement joins TRBV2 to TRBJ1-1; tentative D call: TRBD1 (5 bases). Germline V gene data show CDR1 as SNHLY and CDR2 as FYNNEI. V shed 6 bases and J shed 1 base, with 9 bases lying between them. This CDR3 is built from 13 residues. In nucleotides, the CDR3 is TGTGCCAGCAGACAAACAGGGAACACTGAAGCTTTCTTT. This sequence encodes CASRQTGNTEAFF.

The chain carries TRBV5-1 and TRBJ1-2; tentative D call: TRBD1 (5 bases). There are 16 residues in the CDR3. The V end was cut by 0 bases, the J end by 4 bases, with 16 bases between. Germline V CDR1 and CDR2: SGHRS, YFSETQ. The CDR3 loop reads CASSLEAGERSYGYTF. The CDR3 DNA follows: TGCGCCAGCAGCTTGGAGGCGGGGGAGCGGAGCTATGGCTACACCTTC.

The chain combines TRBV19 with TRBJ2-1; D may be TRBD2 (6 bases). This CDR3 has 15 amino acids. V was cut by 1 base and J by 7 bases, with 14 bases left in between. Germline lookup yields CDR1 LNHDA and CDR2 SQIVND (reference sequence). The CDR3 nucleotides read TGTGCCAGTAGTATAGTGGGGGGAAATCGGAATGAGCAGTTCTTC. It codes for CASSIVGGNRNEQFF. The variable domain in full, completed from reference TRBV19 and TRBJ2-1, reads DGGITQSPKYLFRKEGQNVTLSCEQNLNHDAMYWYRQDPGQGLRLIYYSQIVNDFQKGDIAEGYSVSREKKESFPLTVTSAQKNPTAFYLCASSIVGGNRNEQFFGPGTRLTVL.

The CDR3 DNA is TGTGCCACCAGCAGGCCTACATATCAGGCGGATACGCAGTATTTT. It specifies CATSRPTYQADTQYF. This chain links TRBV15 with TRBJ2-3; D remains ambiguous. This CDR3 is built from 15 residues. Germline V gives CDR1 LNHNV, CDR2 YYDKDF (reference sequence). V was pared by 3 bases and J by 6 bases, with 16 bases between.

This clone was counted only a few times. The chain combines TRBV27 with TRBJ2-1; D call uncertain. Trimming left V 6 bases short and J 10 bases short, with 7 bases between. Per germline, CDR1 MNHEY and CDR2 SMNVEV (reference sequence). The CDR3 runs to 10 residues. CDR3 region: CASRGGEQFF. CDR3 DNA: TGTGCCAGCAGAGGCGGCGAGCAGTTCTTC.

This clone was seen a single time. The chain employs TRBV4-1 and TRBJ1-1, with D hard to call. CDR1 is MGHRA and CDR2 is YSYEKL in the germline V gene. The length of the CDR3 is 18 residues. The V gene lost 0 bases and the J gene lost 3 bases, with 20 bases spanning the gap. The CDR3 DNA sequence: TGCGCCAGCAGCCAAGATATCTATCGTACCCGTCGTGACACTGAAGCTTTCTTT. It encodes CASSQDIYRTRRDTEAFF.

In DNA form, the CDR3 reads TGTGCCAGCAGCCCCAATCCAACCAGGGATGACTATGGCTACACCTTC. Protein product: CASSPNPTRDDYGYTF. This chain links TRBV5-5 with TRBJ1-2; TRBD1 might be the D (5 bases). Germline values: CDR1 SGHKS, CDR2 YYEKEE (reference sequence). Trimming removed 4 bases from V and 3 bases from J, with 19 bases in between. The CDR3 sequence is 16 residues long.

This clone was seen only once. The J gene is TRBJ2-5, the V gene TRBV7-7, with 8 positions matching TRBD1. The length of the CDR3 is 14 residues. Losses at the gene ends were 3 bases for V and 4 bases for J; bases not matched to a gene: 4. CDR1 and CDR2 (germline): SSHAT, FNYEAQ (reference sequence). CDR3 bases: TGTGCCAGCAGCTTTGGCAGGGGGCGAGAGACCCAGTACTTC. It translates to CASSFGRGRETQYF. The variable domain in full, with the rest retrieved from reference TRBV7-7 and TRBJ2-5, is GAGVSQSPRYKVTKRGQDVTLRCDPISSHATLYWYQQALGQGPEFLTYFNYEAQPDKSGLPSDRFSAERPEGSISTLTIQRTEQRDSAMYRCASSFGRGRETQYFGPGTRLLVL.

Comment on this clone: A much larger clone differs from this one at a single base, so this may be a read error. The chain employs TRBV7-9 and TRBJ2-1, with 9 bases that match TRBD2. Germline CDR1 and CDR2: SEHNR and FQNEAQ (reference sequence). The CDR3 covers 16 residues. This chain's CDR3 is CTSSLWLAGSLDEQFF. The CDR3 bases are TGTACCAGCAGCTTATGGCTAGCGGGGAGTTTGGATGAGCAGTTCTTC.